Included here is one T cell receptor (beta chain) sequence, with context. What it binds is unknown. These data belong to a study of CD8+ T cells in alopecia areata. General observations from the study: Tofacitinib significantly decreased scalp clonality and expanded CD8+ clones among top 100.

As the sequencing template, cDNA was produced by extracting RNA and reverse transcribing it. Libraries were prepared by immunoSEQ multiplex PCR; TCRdb keeps only in-frame clonotypes and omits some of them. The sample holds roughly 220,000 clones, under 40% seen once. Treatment defined: oral pan-JAK inhibitor, 5-10 mg twice daily. The CDR3 has 14 residues. The germline V and J ends were trimmed by 6 bases and 4 bases, with 15 bases remaining between them. Germline V gene data show CDR1 as SNHLY and CDR2 as FYNNEI. The sequences come from CD4+ T cells sorted from blood, collected around week 30, from a patient treated with tofacitinib. The chain has TRBV2 and TRBJ1-1; no firm D call. The source is a human donor with alopecia areata. The CDR3 is CASSATRASTEAFF. CDR3 coding DNA: TGTGCCAGCAGCGCCACCCGGGCGAGCACTGAAGCTTTCTTT.